This T cell receptor (beta chain) was observed in a study of identical twins' blood T cells. The germline CDR1 and CDR2 sequences are DFQATT and SNEGSKA (reference sequence). The length of the CDR3 is 14 residues. V shed 5 bases, J shed 3 bases, and the junction held 10 bases outside the gene matches. Via MiXCR, TCRdb re-called the 5' RACE reads, giving one row per CDR3 protein. The table lists hundreds of thousands of distinct CDR3 sequences, 25% to 35% of them singletons. The specimen was PBMCs. The chain joins TRBV20-1 to TRBJ2-7; TRBD1 agrees at 7 bases. The sequence was collected from a woman aged 18-49 years in good health. The CDR3 nucleotides read TGCAGTGCTCTAGACAGGGACGACAACTACGAGCAGTACTTC. This translates into CSALDRDDNYEQYF.